Listed below are T cell receptor beta chains from one sample, sequenced in a study of blood T cell repertoires in COVID-19. Clones were read by immunoSEQ multiplex PCR, and TCRdb kept only the in-frame ones, dropping some. The top ten hold 2.5% to 3% of the sample, which has some 310,000 clones, 75% to 90% seen once. The specimen sequenced was peripheral blood. These TCRs come from a woman aged 25 to 39 with COVID-19, enrolled during active disease. Each CDR3 is given with its conserved first and last residue. The order of the fields is CDR3 protein, CDR3 DNA, D gene, J gene, V gene, clone size. D genes are given only for firm matches. Only some rows state a clone size, as once, few, many or a class for expanded clones.

CDR3 protein: CAWSPGGQKELFF; CDR3 DNA: TGTGCCTGGAGTCCAGGGGGACAGAAGGAACTGTTTTTT; D gene: TRBD1; J gene: TRBJ1-4; V gene: TRBV30; clone size: once
CDR3 protein: CASTSPPRLAKTYEQYF; CDR3 DNA: TGTGCCAGCACCTCCCCCCCCCGACTAGCCAAAACCTACGAGCAGTACTTC; D gene: TRBD2; J gene: TRBJ2-7; V gene: TRBV2; clone size: -
CDR3 protein: CASSPFGQGTDTQYF; CDR3 DNA: TGTGCCAGCTCACCATTCGGGCAGGGGACAGATACGCAGTATTTT; D gene: -; J gene: TRBJ2-3; V gene: TRBV18; clone size: -
CDR3 protein: CASSPQDRNSNQPQHF; CDR3 DNA: TGTGCCAGCTCACCTCAGGACAGGAATAGCAATCAGCCCCAGCATTTT; D gene: TRBD1; J gene: TRBJ1-5; V gene: TRBV18; clone size: -
CDR3 protein: CASSLSIASGRYTGELFF; CDR3 DNA: TGTGCCAGCAGTTTATCGATTGCTAGCGGGAGGTATACCGGGGAGCTGTTTTTT; D gene: TRBD2; J gene: TRBJ2-2; V gene: TRBV27; clone size: -
CDR3 protein: CASSQDNIRTRDSPLHF; CDR3 DNA: TGCGCCAGCAGCCAAGATAATATTAGGACGCGGGACTCACCCCTCCACTTT; D gene: -; J gene: TRBJ1-6; V gene: TRBV4-1; clone size: -
CDR3 protein: CASSAPGTGIPEAFF; CDR3 DNA: TGTGCCAGCAGTGCCCCCGGGACAGGGATCCCTGAAGCTTTCTTT; D gene: TRBD1; J gene: TRBJ1-1; V gene: TRBV25-1; clone size: -
CDR3 protein: CASRSQGGLNTEAFF; CDR3 DNA: TGTGCCAGCAGGTCACAGGGTGGGTTGAACACTGAAGCTTTCTTT; D gene: -; J gene: TRBJ1-1; V gene: TRBV27; clone size: -
CDR3 protein: CASSSLGAGGREQYF; CDR3 DNA: TGTGCCAGCAGCTCCCTAGGAGCGGGAGGGCGAGAGCAGTACTTC; D gene: TRBD2; J gene: TRBJ2-7; V gene: TRBV11-2; clone size: few
CDR3 protein: CASSLEAGANTGELFF; CDR3 DNA: TGTGCCAGCAGCTTAGAGGCGGGGGCGAACACCGGGGAGCTGTTTTTT; D gene: TRBD2; J gene: TRBJ2-2; V gene: TRBV7-9; clone size: -
CDR3 protein: CSVLSGRAYEQYF; CDR3 DNA: TGCAGCGTTTTGTCCGGGAGGGCCTACGAGCAGTACTTC; D gene: TRBD2; J gene: TRBJ2-7; V gene: TRBV29-1; clone size: -
CDR3 protein: CASSGTGATNEKLFF; CDR3 DNA: TGTGCCAGTAGTGGGACAGGTGCAACTAATGAAAAACTGTTTTTT; D gene: TRBD1; J gene: TRBJ1-4; V gene: TRBV19; clone size: -
CDR3 protein: CASSYGTAIEKLFF; CDR3 DNA: TGTGCCAGCAGCTACGGGACAGCCATTGAAAAACTGTTTTTT; D gene: TRBD1; J gene: TRBJ1-4; V gene: TRBV5-5; clone size: -
CDR3 protein: CASSLLGEKLFF; CDR3 DNA: TGTGCCAGTAGTCTACTCGGTGAAAAACTGTTTTTT; D gene: -; J gene: TRBJ1-4; V gene: TRBV19; clone size: -
CDR3 protein: CASSQDRGRTEAFF; CDR3 DNA: TGTGCCAGCAGCCAGGACAGGGGGCGGACTGAAGCTTTCTTT; D gene: TRBD1; J gene: TRBJ1-1; V gene: TRBV3-1/TRBV3-2; clone size: -
CDR3 protein: CAWSVIAGRETQYF; CDR3 DNA: TGTGCCTGGAGTGTGATAGCGGGAAGAGAGACCCAGTACTTC; D gene: TRBD2; J gene: TRBJ2-5; V gene: TRBV30; clone size: few
CDR3 protein: CAWSVRGGAYNEQFF; CDR3 DNA: TGTGCCTGGAGTGTACGAGGGGGGGCCTACAATGAGCAGTTCTTC; D gene: -; J gene: TRBJ2-1; V gene: TRBV30; clone size: -
CDR3 protein: CASSLAGENYGYTF; CDR3 DNA: TGCGCCAGCAGCTTGGCCGGGGAAAACTATGGCTACACCTTC; D gene: -; J gene: TRBJ1-2; V gene: TRBV5-1; clone size: -
CDR3 protein: CATSDTTGTPTGYTF; CDR3 DNA: TGTGCCACCAGTGACACCACGGGAACCCCGACTGGCTACACCTTC; D gene: -; J gene: TRBJ1-2; V gene: TRBV24-1; clone size: few
CDR3 protein: CSVEEGGGTEAFF; CDR3 DNA: TGCAGCGTTGAAGAAGGGGGTGGGACTGAAGCTTTCTTT; D gene: -; J gene: TRBJ1-1; V gene: TRBV29-1; clone size: -
CDR3 protein: CAWSSGHDFYEQYF; CDR3 DNA: TGTGCCTGGAGTTCCGGACACGACTTCTACGAGCAGTACTTC; D gene: -; J gene: TRBJ2-7; V gene: TRBV30; clone size: -
CDR3 protein: CASGRQETQYF; CDR3 DNA: TGTGCCAGTGGGAGACAAGAGACCCAGTACTTC; D gene: -; J gene: TRBJ2-5; V gene: TRBV6-5; clone size: -
CDR3 protein: CASSQDRGNQPQHF; CDR3 DNA: TGTGCCAGCAGCCAGGACAGGGGGAATCAGCCCCAGCATTTT; D gene: TRBD1; J gene: TRBJ1-5; V gene: TRBV2; clone size: -
CDR3 protein: CASSLGAYSGNTIYF; CDR3 DNA: TGTGCCAGCAGCCTGGGGGCCTACTCTGGAAACACCATATATTTT; D gene: -; J gene: TRBJ1-3; V gene: TRBV6-5; clone size: -
CDR3 protein: CASSLNRGNTEAFF; CDR3 DNA: TGTGCCAGCAGCTTGAACAGGGGTAACACTGAAGCTTTCTTT; D gene: TRBD1; J gene: TRBJ1-1; V gene: TRBV5-6; clone size: -
CDR3 protein: CASSLLRGRTEAFF; CDR3 DNA: TGTGCCAGCAGCTTACTCAGGGGGCGAACTGAAGCTTTCTTT; D gene: TRBD1; J gene: TRBJ1-1; V gene: TRBV11-2; clone size: once
CDR3 protein: CASSPSQGGQGAMNTEAFF; CDR3 DNA: TGTGCCAGCAGCCCTTCCCAGGGGGGACAGGGGGCGATGAACACTGAAGCTTTCTTT; D gene: TRBD1; J gene: TRBJ1-1; V gene: TRBV9; clone size: -
CDR3 protein: CASSTLYNQPQHF; CDR3 DNA: TGTGCCAGCAGTACTCTGTACAATCAGCCCCAGCATTTT; D gene: -; J gene: TRBJ1-5; V gene: TRBV12-3/TRBV12-4; clone size: -
CDR3 protein: CASSQYSNQPQHF; CDR3 DNA: TGTGCCAGCAGCCAATATAGCAATCAGCCCCAGCATTTT; D gene: -; J gene: TRBJ1-5; V gene: TRBV3-1/TRBV3-2; clone size: -
CDR3 protein: CASSPSGGTYVEQYF; CDR3 DNA: TGTGCCAGCAGCCCCTCGGGAGGAACCTACGTGGAGCAGTACTTC; D gene: TRBD2; J gene: TRBJ2-7; V gene: TRBV11-3; clone size: once
CDR3 protein: CASSQSGKPYEQYF; CDR3 DNA: TGCGCCAGCAGCCAAAGCGGGAAACCCTACGAGCAGTACTTC; D gene: TRBD2; J gene: TRBJ2-7; V gene: TRBV4-1; clone size: -
CDR3 protein: CASSIGQATEAFF; CDR3 DNA: TGTGCCAGTAGTATCGGACAGGCCACTGAAGCTTTCTTT; D gene: TRBD1; J gene: TRBJ1-1; V gene: TRBV19; clone size: -
CDR3 protein: CASSLKGLRWGDTEAFF; CDR3 DNA: TGTGCCAGCAGCTTAAAAGGTTTGAGGTGGGGGGACACTGAAGCTTTCTTT; D gene: -; J gene: TRBJ1-1; V gene: TRBV11-2; clone size: -
CDR3 protein: CASSTRDRGPYEQYF; CDR3 DNA: TGTGCCAGCAGTACCCGGGACAGGGGGCCCTACGAGCAGTACTTC; D gene: TRBD1; J gene: TRBJ2-7; V gene: TRBV27; clone size: -
CDR3 protein: CASSLSRGKNEQFF; CDR3 DNA: TGCGCCAGCAGCTTAAGTCGGGGGAAAAATGAGCAGTTCTTC; D gene: -; J gene: TRBJ2-1; V gene: TRBV5-1; clone size: -
CDR3 protein: CASSLGVAVFNEQFF; CDR3 DNA: TGTGCCAGCAGCTTAGGGGTAGCGGTATTCAATGAGCAGTTCTTC; D gene: -; J gene: TRBJ2-1; V gene: TRBV11-3; clone size: -
CDR3 protein: CASSLSPGGTEAFF; CDR3 DNA: TGTGCCAGCAGTTTATCGCCGGGGGGGACTGAAGCTTTCTTT; D gene: -; J gene: TRBJ1-1; V gene: TRBV27; clone size: -
CDR3 protein: CASSVPGHPSSYNEQFF; CDR3 DNA: TGTGCCAGCAGTGTTCCGGGACACCCGAGCTCCTACAATGAGCAGTTCTTC; D gene: -; J gene: TRBJ2-1; V gene: TRBV6-1; clone size: -
CDR3 protein: CASSTVGGYEQYF; CDR3 DNA: TGTGCCAGTAGTACGGTAGGGGGCTACGAGCAGTACTTC; D gene: -; J gene: TRBJ2-7; V gene: TRBV19; clone size: -
CDR3 protein: CAWSATGSGETQYF; CDR3 DNA: TGTGCCTGGAGCGCAACAGGGAGCGGAGAGACCCAGTACTTC; D gene: -; J gene: TRBJ2-5; V gene: TRBV30; clone size: -
CDR3 protein: CATSRNSGGFGYTF; CDR3 DNA: TGTGCCACCAGCAGAAATTCAGGGGGCTTTGGCTACACCTTC; D gene: TRBD1; J gene: TRBJ1-2; V gene: TRBV15; clone size: -
CDR3 protein: CASSSGTSGRMYEQYF; CDR3 DNA: TGTGCCAGCAGCTCTGGGACTAGCGGGAGGATGTACGAGCAGTACTTC; D gene: TRBD2; J gene: TRBJ2-7; V gene: TRBV5-4; clone size: -
CDR3 protein: CASSQTGTRGQETQYF; CDR3 DNA: TGTGCCAGCAGTCAGACCGGGACTAGGGGACAAGAGACCCAGTACTTC; D gene: TRBD2; J gene: TRBJ2-5; V gene: TRBV7-2; clone size: -
CDR3 protein: CASSQQGSEQYF; CDR3 DNA: TGTGCCAGCAGCCAACAGGGCTCCGAGCAGTACTTC; D gene: -; J gene: TRBJ2-7; V gene: TRBV3-1/TRBV3-2; clone size: -
CDR3 protein: CASSSLATSNTGELFF; CDR3 DNA: TGTGCCAGCAGCTCACTAGCGACCTCGAACACCGGGGAGCTGTTTTTT; D gene: TRBD2; J gene: TRBJ2-2; V gene: TRBV5-5; clone size: -